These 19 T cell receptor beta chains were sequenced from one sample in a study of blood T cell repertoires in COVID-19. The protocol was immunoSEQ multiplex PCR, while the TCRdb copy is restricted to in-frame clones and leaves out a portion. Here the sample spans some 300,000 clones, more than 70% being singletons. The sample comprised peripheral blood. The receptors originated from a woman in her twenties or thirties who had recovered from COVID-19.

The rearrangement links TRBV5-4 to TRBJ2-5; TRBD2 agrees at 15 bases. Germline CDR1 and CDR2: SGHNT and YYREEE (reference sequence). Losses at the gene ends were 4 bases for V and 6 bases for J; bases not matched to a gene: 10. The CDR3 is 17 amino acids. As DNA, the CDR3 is TGTGCCAGCAGCCCCAGGACTAGCGGGGGGGCCAGGCAGACCCAGTACTTC. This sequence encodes CASSPRTSGGARQTQYF.

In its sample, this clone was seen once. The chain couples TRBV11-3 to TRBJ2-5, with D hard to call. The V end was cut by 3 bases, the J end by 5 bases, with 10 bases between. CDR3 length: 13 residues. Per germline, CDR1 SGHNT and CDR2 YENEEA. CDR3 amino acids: CASSFVASETQYF. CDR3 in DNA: TGTGCCAGCAGCTTTGTGGCCTCCGAGACCCAGTACTTC.

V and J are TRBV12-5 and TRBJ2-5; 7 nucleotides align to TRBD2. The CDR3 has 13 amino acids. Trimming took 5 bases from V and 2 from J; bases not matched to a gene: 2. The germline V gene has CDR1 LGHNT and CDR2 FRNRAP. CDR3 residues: CASGRGEQETQYF. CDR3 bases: TGTGCTAGTGGTCGGGGGGAACAAGAGACCCAGTACTTC.

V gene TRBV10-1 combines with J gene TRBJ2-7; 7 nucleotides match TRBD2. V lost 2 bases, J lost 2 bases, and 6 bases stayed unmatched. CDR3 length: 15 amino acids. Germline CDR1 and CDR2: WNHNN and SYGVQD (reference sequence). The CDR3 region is CASSEATSETYEQYF. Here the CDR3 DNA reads TGCGCCAGCAGTGAGGCCACTAGCGAGACCTACGAGCAGTACTTC.

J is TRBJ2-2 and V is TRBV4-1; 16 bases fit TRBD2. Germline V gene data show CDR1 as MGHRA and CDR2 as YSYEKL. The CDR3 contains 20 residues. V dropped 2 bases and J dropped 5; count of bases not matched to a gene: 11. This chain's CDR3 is CASSQSPGLAGGPRTGELFF. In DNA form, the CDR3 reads TGCGCCAGCAGCCAATCTCCGGGACTAGCGGGGGGGCCCCGGACCGGGGAGCTGTTTTTT.

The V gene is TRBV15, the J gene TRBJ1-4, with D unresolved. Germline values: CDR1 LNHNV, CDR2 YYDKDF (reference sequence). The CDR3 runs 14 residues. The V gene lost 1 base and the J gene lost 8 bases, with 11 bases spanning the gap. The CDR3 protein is CATSRGGSYEKLFF. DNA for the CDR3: TGTGCCACCAGCAGAGGAGGGTCTTACGAAAAACTGTTTTTT.

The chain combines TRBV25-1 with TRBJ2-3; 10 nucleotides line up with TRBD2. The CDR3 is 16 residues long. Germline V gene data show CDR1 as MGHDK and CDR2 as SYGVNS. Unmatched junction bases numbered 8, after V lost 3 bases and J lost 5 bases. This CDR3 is CASSESGGVFRDTQYF. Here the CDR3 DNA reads TGTGCCAGCAGTGAGAGCGGGGGGGTGTTTCGAGATACGCAGTATTTT.

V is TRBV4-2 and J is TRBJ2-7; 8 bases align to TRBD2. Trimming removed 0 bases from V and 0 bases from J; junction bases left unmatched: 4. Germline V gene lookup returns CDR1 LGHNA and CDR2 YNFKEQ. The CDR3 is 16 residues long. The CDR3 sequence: CASSQEAGTSSYEQYF. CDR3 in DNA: TGTGCCAGCAGCCAAGAGGCCGGGACTAGCTCCTACGAGCAGTACTTC.

CDR3 region: CASTEQGRVVGYGYTF. CDR3 nucleotides: TGTGCCAGCACCGAACAGGGGAGAGTCGTTGGCTATGGCTACACCTTC. The V call is TRBV28, the J call TRBJ1-2; 7 bases agree with TRBD1. Germline V gene sequence: CDR1 MDHEN, CDR2 SYDVKM. The CDR3 runs 16 residues. J was trimmed by 4 bases and V by 7 bases; bases with no gene match: 15.

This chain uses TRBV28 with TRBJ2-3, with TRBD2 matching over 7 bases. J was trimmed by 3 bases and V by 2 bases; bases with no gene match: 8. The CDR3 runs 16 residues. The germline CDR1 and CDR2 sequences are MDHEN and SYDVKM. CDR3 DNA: TGTGCCAGCAGTTTAAGGGCAGCGGGGAGAACAGATACGCAGTATTTT. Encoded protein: CASSLRAAGRTDTQYF.

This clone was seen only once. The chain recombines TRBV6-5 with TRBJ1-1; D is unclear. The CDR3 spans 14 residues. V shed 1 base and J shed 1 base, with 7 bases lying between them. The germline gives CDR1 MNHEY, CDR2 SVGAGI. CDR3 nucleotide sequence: TGTGCCAGCAGTTACTTATCGGGGAACACTGAAGCTTTCTTT. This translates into CASSYLSGNTEAFF.

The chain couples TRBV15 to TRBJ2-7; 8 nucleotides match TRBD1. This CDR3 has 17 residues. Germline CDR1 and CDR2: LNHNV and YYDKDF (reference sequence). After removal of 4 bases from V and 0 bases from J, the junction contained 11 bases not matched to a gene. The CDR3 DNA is TGTGCCACCAGCACCCCAGGGGGCAGGGCTCACTCCTACGAGCAGTACTTC. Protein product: CATSTPGGRAHSYEQYF.

The CDR3 DNA follows: TGTGCCAGCAGCGGATCGATTAGCGGGGGCGCCTACGAGCAGTACTTC. This gives the protein CASSGSISGGAYEQYF. V and J are TRBV9 and TRBJ2-7, with 9 bases that match TRBD2. This CDR3 has 16 residues. The V gene end was trimmed by 3 bases and the J gene end by 2 bases; junction bases not matched to a gene: 9. Germline V gene lookup returns CDR1 SGDLS and CDR2 YYNGEE.

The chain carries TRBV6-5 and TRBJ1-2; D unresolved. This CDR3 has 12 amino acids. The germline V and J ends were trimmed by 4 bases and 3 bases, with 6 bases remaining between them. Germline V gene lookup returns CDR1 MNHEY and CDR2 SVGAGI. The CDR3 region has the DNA TGTGCCAGCAGTTCAAATCACTATGGCTACACCTTC. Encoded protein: CASSSNHYGYTF.

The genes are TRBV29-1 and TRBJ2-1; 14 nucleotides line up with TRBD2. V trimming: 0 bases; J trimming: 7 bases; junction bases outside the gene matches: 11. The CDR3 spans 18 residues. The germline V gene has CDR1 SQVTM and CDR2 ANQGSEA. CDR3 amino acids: CSVEEGLAGVLRWNEQFF. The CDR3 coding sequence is TGCAGCGTTGAAGAGGGACTAGCGGGAGTGCTCCGGTGGAATGAGCAGTTCTTC.

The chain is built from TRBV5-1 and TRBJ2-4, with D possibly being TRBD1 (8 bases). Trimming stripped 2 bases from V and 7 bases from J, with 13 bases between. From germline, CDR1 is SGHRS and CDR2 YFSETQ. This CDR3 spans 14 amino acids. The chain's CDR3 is CASSFDRGGNIQYF. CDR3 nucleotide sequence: TGCGCCAGCAGCTTCGACAGGGGAGGGAACATTCAGTACTTC.

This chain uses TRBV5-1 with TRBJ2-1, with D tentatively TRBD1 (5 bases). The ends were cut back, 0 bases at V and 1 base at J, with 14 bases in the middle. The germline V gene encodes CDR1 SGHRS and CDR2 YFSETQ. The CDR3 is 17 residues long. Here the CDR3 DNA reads TGCGCCAGCAGCTTGGAAGGGGTATCGGGTTCCTACAATGAGCAGTTCTTC. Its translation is CASSLEGVSGSYNEQFF. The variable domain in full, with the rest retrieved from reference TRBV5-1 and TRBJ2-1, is KAGVTQTPRYLIKTRGQQVTLSCSPISGHRSVSWYQQTPGQGLQFLFEYFSETQRNKGNFPGRFSGRQFSNSRSEMNVSTLELGDSALYLCASSLEGVSGSYNEQFFGPGTRLTVL.

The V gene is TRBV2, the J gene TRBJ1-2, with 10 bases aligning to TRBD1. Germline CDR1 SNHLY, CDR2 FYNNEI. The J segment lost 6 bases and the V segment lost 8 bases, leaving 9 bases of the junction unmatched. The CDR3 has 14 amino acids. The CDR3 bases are TGTGCCAGCGGAAGGACAGGGGGTAGCGATGGCTACACCTTC. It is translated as CASGRTGGSDGYTF.

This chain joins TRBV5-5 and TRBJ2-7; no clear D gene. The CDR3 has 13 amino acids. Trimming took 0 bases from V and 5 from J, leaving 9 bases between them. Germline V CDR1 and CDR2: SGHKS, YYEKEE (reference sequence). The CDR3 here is CASSLARHNEQYF. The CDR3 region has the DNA TGTGCCAGCAGCTTGGCTCGTCACAACGAGCAGTACTTC.